The present T cell receptor (beta chain) was sequenced within a study of T cells in Graves' hyperthyroidism and ophthalmopathy. On the study more broadly: At initial diagnosis, before any treatment had begun, peripheral blood was obtained.

RNA transcripts served as the template for amplifying TCR beta CDR3 regions. During a first-round RT-PCR of the TCR CDR3, the HTBI primer set was used. A single record per CDR3 protein comes from TCRdb applying MiXCR to the multiplex PCR reads. The sample has approximately 600,000 distinct CDR3 sequences, about a fifth seen once. V lost 6 bases, J lost 3 bases, and 21 bases lay in between. This CDR3 is built from 16 residues. Germline-derived CDR1 and CDR2 are DFQATT and SNEGSKA (reference sequence). Criteria for exclusion of patients were uncontrolled infection, other autoimmune disease, pregnancy or lactation. Together with thyroid ultrasound, orbital computed tomography, serum thyroxine and TRAb, clinical symptoms were used for diagnoses. This clonotype was picked up a small number of times.

The chain employs TRBV20-1 and TRBJ2-1; TRBD1 might be the D (5 bases). The receptor was derived from a man aged 25 to 45 with Graves' ophthalmopathy. The source material was blood. Written as DNA, the CDR3 is TGCAGTGCCAGGGAAAAGATGGGCGAATTCTACAATGAGCAGTTCTTC. Translated, it gives CSAREKMGEFYNEQFF.